One and the same sample provided the 6 T cell receptor beta chains below, sequenced in a study of CD8 T cells in ankylosing spondylitis. These receptors have no known antigen. General study points: For ankylosing spondylitis blood, a TCR beta motif of 7 to 9 highly homologous variants appeared characteristic.

TCRdb reanalysed the 5' RACE reads using MiXCR and keeps one entry per CDR3 protein. The profile shows 670,000 or so distinct CDR3 sequences, 15% to 20% of them singletons. Sequenced: blood, either unsorted or a sorted T cell fraction (not recorded which). These receptors all come from a male donor with ankylosing spondylitis.

The CDR3 bases are TGCAGTGCAACTACAGGACTAGCGGGAGTATCCGATACGCAGTATTTT. This gives the protein CSATTGLAGVSDTQYF. V gene TRBV20-1 combines with J gene TRBJ2-3; 13 bases match TRBD2. Germline CDR1 reads DFQATT; CDR2 reads SNEGSKA (reference sequence). The CDR3 is 16 residues long. The J segment lost 6 bases and the V segment lost 6 bases, leaving 12 bases of the junction unmatched.

The chain joins TRBV7-9 to TRBJ2-7; 7 nucleotides agree with TRBD2. Per germline, CDR1 SEHNR and CDR2 FQNEAQ (reference sequence). The CDR3 is 17 amino acids. Unmatched junction bases numbered 16, after V lost 3 bases and J lost 5 bases. The CDR3 DNA reads as TGTGCCAGCAGCTTCGGGGGGTCTGCAGGGTTTCGCCACGAGCAGTACTTC. This translates into CASSFGGSAGFRHEQYF.

This chain links TRBV6-6 with TRBJ1-1, with D possibly being TRBD1 (6 bases). CDR1 and CDR2 (germline): MNHNY, SVGAGI (reference sequence). This CDR3 has 13 residues. The germline V and J ends were trimmed by 5 bases and 9 bases, with 16 bases remaining between them. The CDR3 region is CASSPSRTVQAFF. CDR3 in DNA: TGTGCCAGCAGTCCATCCCGGACAGTCCAAGCTTTCTTT.

The genes are TRBV12-3 or TRBV12-4 and TRBJ1-1, with 11 bases fitting TRBD1. With 3 bases clipped from V and 4 bases from J, the junction kept 7 bases outside the gene matches. This CDR3 has 16 amino acids. The CDR3 sequence: CASSFPGTGGATEAFF. The CDR3 coding sequence is TGTGCCAGCAGTTTCCCCGGGACAGGGGGTGCCACTGAAGCTTTCTTT.

This clonotype showed up just a few times. CDR3 DNA sequence: TGTGCCAGCAGCTCCCGGGACTATGGGGGAGGGAAGTTCTTC. Its protein product is CASSSRDYGGGKFF. V is TRBV7-2 and J is TRBJ2-1, with TRBD2 matching 7 bases. The junction had 14 bases not matched to a gene; V was cut back by 4 bases and J by 14 bases. The CDR3 extends over 14 amino acids. Germline CDR1 SGHTA, CDR2 FQGNSA. The full variable domain, its missing parts supplied by reference TRBV7-2 and TRBJ2-1, is GAGVSQSPSNKVTEKGKDVELRCDPISGHTALYWYRQSLGQGLEFLIYFQGNSAPDKSGLPSDRFSAERTGGSVSTLTIQRTQQEDSAVYLCASSSRDYGGGKFFGPGTRLTVL.

The gene calls are TRBV5-1 and TRBJ1-4; 7 bases are a match to TRBD1. Germline CDR1 SGHRS, CDR2 YFSETQ. Trimming at V came to 3 bases and at J to 3 bases, leaving 5 bases not matched to a gene. The CDR3 totals 15 residues. The CDR3 region is CASSSSGTANEKLFF. The CDR3 coding sequence is TGCGCCAGCAGCTCGTCCGGGACAGCTAATGAAAAACTGTTTTTT.